This T cell receptor beta chain appears in the sequencing data of a study of cytomegalovirus exposure and HLA in healthy donors. PCR involved 60 Vbeta and 13 Jbeta primers. Libraries were prepared by immunoSEQ multiplex PCR; TCRdb keeps only in-frame clonotypes and omits some of them. The table includes about 110,000 clones, about 76% detected once. Germline values: CDR1 LNHDA, CDR2 SQIVND (reference sequence). V shed 8 bases, J shed 2 bases, and the junction held 4 bases outside the gene matches. There are 13 residues in the CDR3. Whereas donors were nominally healthy upon sampling, unrecorded immune exposures were probable.

Sample: PBMCs. The clonotype was recovered from a woman aged 25 to 39 in good health and CMV-seronegative. The V call is TRBV19, the J call TRBJ2-5; 8 bases are a match to TRBD1. CDR3 sequence (DNA): TGTGCCAGTTCCAGGGGGCCACAAGAGACCCAGTACTTC. Its translation: CASSRGPQETQYF.